This entry is about one T cell receptor (beta chain). As yet, its antigen is unknown. This entry belongs to a study of T cell responses to AZD1222 COVID-19 vaccine. Notes on the study in general: Donor demographics were predominantly white British with a female majority; clonal diversity may be underestimated. Only a handful of people who got AZD1222 tested seropositive at baseline. CD4 TCRs covered the whole spike, strongest at regions 160-218 and 743-854.

This CDR3 has 14 amino acids. Trimming at V came to 6 bases and at J to 0 bases, leaving 4 bases not matched to a gene. Assay used: immunoSEQ multiplex PCR; TCRdb lists only in-frame clones, some missing. The repertoire consists of more than 85,000 clones, with 70% to 85% occurring once and the leading ten covering about 14%. The study pooled second doses at about 4 or about 12 weeks. The source is an adult who received the AZD1222 COVID-19 vaccine. Sequences were derived from peripheral blood, sampled 28 days after the second AZD1222 dose. V gene TRBV6-7 combines with J gene TRBJ1-1; 7 nucleotides agree with TRBD1. TRBV6-7 is reported as an ORF; its role is uncertain. The chain's CDR3 is CASRKQGMNTEAFF. The DNA of the CDR3 is TGTGCCAGCAGGAAACAGGGGATGAACACTGAAGCTTTCTTT.